The sequence of this TCR beta chain was determined in a study of chemoradiotherapy in HPV16-positive cancers. Germline CDR1 MDHEN, CDR2 SYDVKM. This CDR3 has 17 residues. Trimming left V 2 bases short and J 5 bases short, with 21 bases between. Sequencing used immunoSEQ multiplex PCR; TCRdb keeps in-frame clones, though not all of them. The profile shows over 10,000 clones, around 68% of them singletons. The clonotype comes from a human donor with HPV-associated anogenital cancer. This material was acquired from a patient who underwent chemoradiotherapy. The chain carries TRBV28 and TRBJ2-5; possibly TRBD2 for D (5 bases). CDR3 sequence: CASSLIISEAERETQYF. In DNA form, the CDR3 reads TGTGCCAGCAGTTTAATCATCTCGGAGGCAGAGAGGGAGACCCAGTACTTC.